Listed here are 17 T cell receptor beta chains from one sample, sequenced in a study of early T cells in non-severe SARS-CoV-2 infection. Via MiXCR, TCRdb re-called the 5' RACE reads, giving one row per CDR3 protein. This sample carries about 60,000 distinct CDR3 sequences, around 20% of them seen once, and the ten largest clones take over 8%. The source was whole blood, collected at baseline. The receptor source for this set is an adult who was a healthcare worker with PCR-confirmed SARS-CoV-2 infection or an uninfected control (not recorded which).

The gene calls are TRBV6-2 or TRBV6-3 and TRBJ1-1; perhaps TRBD1 as D (6 bases). The germline CDR1 and CDR2 sequences are MNHEY and SVGEGT. The V gene lost 1 base and the J gene lost 7 bases, with 13 bases spanning the gap. This CDR3 is built from 14 residues. The CDR3 nucleotides read TGTGCCAGCAGTTACTTGGGGGGACAATTTGAAGCTTTCTTT. Its protein product is CASSYLGGQFEAFF.

This chain connects TRBV5-4 to TRBJ1-3; D remains unclear. Germline CDR1 is SGHNT and CDR2 is YYREEE (reference sequence). The germline V and J ends were trimmed by 3 bases and 0 bases, with 13 bases remaining between them. The CDR3 loop spans 16 amino acids. CDR3 loop: CASSSKAASSGNTIYF. The DNA of the CDR3 is TGTGCCAGCAGCTCAAAGGCTGCTAGCTCTGGAAACACCATATATTTT.

The chain employs TRBV28 and TRBJ2-3; D ambiguous. The CDR3 totals 13 residues. Trimming left V 6 bases short and J 1 base short, with 8 bases between. Per germline, CDR1 MDHEN and CDR2 SYDVKM. This CDR3 is CASSTQGTDTQYF. The CDR3 coding sequence is TGTGCCAGCAGCACCCAGGGCACAGATACGCAGTATTTT.

CDR3 nucleotide sequence: TGTGCCAGCAGCTTAGAAACTAATAGTCAGCAGTTCTTC. The encoded protein is CASSLETNSQQFF. The J gene is TRBJ2-1, the V gene TRBV11-3, with D unclear. The CDR3 length is 13 residues. Trimming removed 0 bases at V and 11 bases at J, with 11 bases between. From germline, CDR1 is SGHNT and CDR2 YENEEA.

This clonotype has at least ten counts. V usage is TRBV7-9 and J usage is TRBJ2-3; D is undetermined. Germline lookup yields CDR1 SEHNR and CDR2 FQNEAQ (reference sequence). The CDR3 runs to 12 residues. Deletions cut 8 bases from V and 1 base from J, with 7 bases between. CDR3 sequence: CASSGGTDTQYF. The CDR3 DNA reads TGTGCCAGCTCTGGCGGCACAGATACGCAGTATTTT.

V and J are TRBV5-6 and TRBJ2-7; D uncertain. The ends were cut back, 4 bases at V and 2 bases at J, with 7 bases in the middle. The CDR3 loop spans 12 amino acids. CDR1 and CDR2 (germline): SGHDT, YYEEEE. CDR3 sequence (DNA): TGTGCCAGCAGCCGGCAAGCCTACGAGCAGTACTTC. Encoded protein: CASSRQAYEQYF.

The chain has TRBV27 and TRBJ2-1, with TRBD1 matching over 8 bases. This CDR3 has 15 residues. V was pared by 5 bases and J by 3 bases, with 6 bases of the junction left unmatched. Germline loops: CDR1 MNHEY, CDR2 SMNVEV (reference sequence). CDR3 bases: TGTGCCAGCAGTCTACGGACAGGGTACTACAATGAGCAGTTCTTC. It specifies CASSLRTGYYNEQFF.

In its sample, this clonotype was seen a few times. J is TRBJ2-3 and V is TRBV7-6; TRBD2 agrees at 9 bases. Germline-derived CDR1 and CDR2 are SGHVS and FNYEAQ. This CDR3 comprises 17 residues. V lost 1 base, J lost 3 bases, and 8 bases stayed unmatched. The DNA of the CDR3 is TGTGCCAGCAGCTTAGGGGGCCTAGCGGGGTTTACAGATACGCAGTATTTT. Its protein is CASSLGGLAGFTDTQYF.

The rearrangement joins TRBV7-8 to TRBJ2-7, with D perhaps matching TRBD1 (5 bases). Germline CDR1 SGHVS, CDR2 FQNEAQ. Trimming took off 1 base at V and 5 bases at J, with 15 bases between the two ends. The CDR3 totals 15 residues. The CDR3: CASSLEYLPRDEQYF. CDR3 coding DNA: TGTGCCAGCAGCTTAGAGTATCTACCCAGGGACGAGCAGTACTTC.

Turning to this clonotype: One end of the junction varies from germline; a read error may be responsible. The rearrangement joins TRBV3-1 to TRBJ1-2; tentatively, D is TRBD1 (6 bases). CDR1 is LGHDT, CDR2 YNNKEL, per germline (reference sequence). This CDR3 contains 14 residues. The CDR3 DNA follows: TGTGCCAGCAGCGGCGAACAGGGAATCTATGGCTACACTTTC. It translates to CASSGEQGIYGYTF.

This sequence joins TRBV19 and TRBJ1-1; D might be TRBD1 (6 bases). CDR1 is LNHDA and CDR2 is SQIVND in the germline V gene (reference sequence). The germline V and J ends were trimmed by 4 bases and 5 bases, with 17 bases remaining between them. The CDR3 covers 15 residues. The CDR3 nucleotides read TGTGCCAGTAGTAAGCCAGGACAGTCGGGGACTGAAGCTTTCTTT. It yields the protein CASSKPGQSGTEAFF. Looking up the rest from reference TRBV19 and TRBJ1-1 gives the full variable domain: DGGITQSPKYLFRKEGQNVTLSCEQNLNHDAMYWYRQDPGQGLRLIYYSQIVNDFQKGDIAEGYSVSREKKESFPLTVTSAQKNPTAFYLCASSKPGQSGTEAFFGQGTRLTVV.

The J gene is TRBJ2-5, the V gene TRBV29-1, with D possibly called TRBD1 or TRBD2 (5 bases each). V gave up 2 bases and J gave up 5 bases, with 12 bases separating them. This CDR3 comprises 13 residues. Germline V lookup: CDR1 SQVTM, CDR2 ANQGSEA. CDR3 amino acids: CSVEIPRGETQYF. Here the CDR3 DNA reads TGCAGCGTTGAAATTCCGAGGGGTGAGACCCAGTACTTC.

This clonotype has just a few counts. The chain uses TRBV9 and TRBJ2-7; 9 nucleotides line up with TRBD2. Per the germline V gene, CDR1 is SGDLS and CDR2 is YYNGEE. V gave up 0 bases and J gave up 2 bases; unmatched junction bases: 3. This CDR3 has 15 residues. CDR3 nucleotide sequence: TGTGCCAGCAGCGTAGATCCTAGCGGGACCTACGAGCAGTACTTC. Translating it yields CASSVDPSGTYEQYF. Filled out from reference TRBV9 and TRBJ2-7, the complete variable domain reads DSGVTQTPKHLITATGQRVTLRCSPRSGDLSVYWYQQSLDQGLQFLIQYYNGEERAKGNILERFSAQQFPDLHSELNLSSLELGDSALYFCASSVDPSGTYEQYFGPGTRLTVT.

This clonotype was seen a handful of times. The V gene is TRBV5-5, the J gene TRBJ1-5; D uncertain. Trimming took 2 bases from V and 7 from J, leaving 13 bases between them. The CDR3 runs 14 residues. Germline CDR1 is SGHKS and CDR2 is YYEKEE (reference sequence). The CDR3 DNA follows: TGTGCCAGCAGCTTCACTGCCTCAAGACAGCCCCAGCATTTT. Encoded protein: CASSFTASRQPQHF.

This clonotype occurred many times. The J gene is TRBJ2-3, the V gene TRBV6-2 or TRBV6-3, with 10 bases that match TRBD1. The CDR3 totals 16 residues. CDR1 MNHEY and CDR2 SVGEGT come from the germline V gene. Trimming cost V 6 bases and J 1 base; bases outside gene matches: 7. This chain's CDR3 is CASRTGGASGTDTQYF. In DNA, the CDR3 is TGTGCCAGCAGGACAGGGGGCGCTTCCGGCACAGATACGCAGTATTTT.

For the CDR3, the DNA is TGTGCCAGCAGCTTAGCGGCAGTTGAGCGTTTCTTC. It yields the protein CASSLAAVERFF. V gene TRBV11-2 combines with J gene TRBJ2-1; D gene uncertain. The CDR3 extends over 12 amino acids. V shed 1 base and J shed 16 bases, with 14 bases lying between them. Germline CDR1 is SGHAT and CDR2 is FQNNGV.

This clonotype occurred a few times. The chain recombines TRBV5-1 with TRBJ2-1, with 12 nucleotides matching TRBD2. Germline values: CDR1 SGHRS, CDR2 YFSETQ. CDR3 length equals 15 residues. V trimming: 0 bases; J trimming: 6 bases; junction bases outside the gene matches: 1. The CDR3 protein is CASSLVTSGSNEQFF. CDR3 coding DNA: TGCGCCAGCAGCTTGGTGACTAGCGGGAGCAATGAGCAGTTCTTC.